This paragraph reports one T cell receptor (beta chain). Its antigen remains unidentified. This entry comes from a study of response to subunit inactivated influenza vaccine. TCRdb re-analysed the RT-PCR reads in MiXCR, keeping a single row per CDR3 protein. Here the sample spans around 580,000 distinct CDR3 sequences, 10% to 15% being singletons. Notes on the study in general: T cells newly recruited by each seasonal influenza vaccination are few, the authors suggested.

Sequencing was performed on PBMCs from blood, taken on the day of vaccination. This receptor was taken from a man between 50 and 59 years old who received an inactivated influenza vaccine.

Here the CDR3 reads CASSYSEVPSYRNQPQHF. CDR3 DNA sequence: TGTGCCAGCAGTTACAGTGAGGTACCATCCTACAGGAATCAGCCCCAGCATTTT. The gene calls are TRBV6-2 or TRBV6-3 and TRBJ1-5; the D gene is possibly TRBD1 (5 bases). V shed 2 bases and J shed 4 bases, with 21 bases lying between them. This CDR3 has 18 amino acids. Germline V gives CDR1 MNHEY, CDR2 SVGEGT.